The text below deals with one T cell receptor beta chain. Germline V CDR1 and CDR2: KGHDR, SFDVKD. Losses at the gene ends were 4 bases for V and 3 bases for J; bases not matched to a gene: 5. The CDR3 consists of 15 residues. The data originate from a study of blood T cell repertoires in COVID-19. Study background: Acute-phase and convalescent COVID-19 samples originated in the United States, Italy and Spain. T cells, B-cell-depleted T cells, or PBMCs supplied cDNA or gDNA.

How the authors handled the data: The assay estimated nucleated cells by amplifying reference gene primers. The repertoire was sequenced with immunoSEQ multiplex PCR; TCRdb's copy has only in-frame clones and lacks some. For V, J and clone size, that table is used; D and trimming come from the DNA. The table has about 200,000 clones, 70% to 90% seen once. The sequencing sample was made of peripheral blood. The genes are TRBV24-1 and TRBJ2-3; 8 nucleotides match TRBD1. This receptor was taken from a man in his late teens or twenties with active or convalescent COVID-19. In nucleotides, the CDR3 is TGTGCCACCAGTGAGGTCAGGGGGCAAACAGATACGCAGTATTTT. It is translated as CATSEVRGQTDTQYF.